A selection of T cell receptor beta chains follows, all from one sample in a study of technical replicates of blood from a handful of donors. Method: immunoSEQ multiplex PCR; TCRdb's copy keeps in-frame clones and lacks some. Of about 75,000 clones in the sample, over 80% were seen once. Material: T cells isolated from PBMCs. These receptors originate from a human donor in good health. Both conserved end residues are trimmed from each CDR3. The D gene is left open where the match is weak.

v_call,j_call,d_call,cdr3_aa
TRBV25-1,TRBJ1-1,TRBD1,ASSVTGGTEAF
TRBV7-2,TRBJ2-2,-,ASSLVGYTDTGELF
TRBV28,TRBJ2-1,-,ASSPSEAYNEQF
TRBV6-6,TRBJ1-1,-,ASSYMRFLNTEAF
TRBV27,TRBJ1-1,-,ASSYSSRAEAF
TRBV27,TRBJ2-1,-,ASTTAVYNEQF
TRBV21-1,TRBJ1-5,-,ASCTGTGKEYSNQPQH
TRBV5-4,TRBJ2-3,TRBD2,ASSATGRLAGVDTQY
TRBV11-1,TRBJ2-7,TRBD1,ASSLDGTGGYEQY
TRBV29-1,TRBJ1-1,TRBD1,SGTGNTEAF
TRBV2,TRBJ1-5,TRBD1,ASARGTGGNQPQH
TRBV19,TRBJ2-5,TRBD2,ASSIAEGGVFGTQY
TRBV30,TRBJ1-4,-,AWSTRNEKLF
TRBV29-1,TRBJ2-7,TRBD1,SVRDRYEQY
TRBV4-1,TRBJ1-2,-,ASSQDPTDYGYT
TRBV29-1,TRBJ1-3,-,SVVGGGAGNTIY
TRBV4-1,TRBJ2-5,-,ASSQNGGSLETQY
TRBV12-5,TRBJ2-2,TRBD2,ASGLVAGGYTGELF